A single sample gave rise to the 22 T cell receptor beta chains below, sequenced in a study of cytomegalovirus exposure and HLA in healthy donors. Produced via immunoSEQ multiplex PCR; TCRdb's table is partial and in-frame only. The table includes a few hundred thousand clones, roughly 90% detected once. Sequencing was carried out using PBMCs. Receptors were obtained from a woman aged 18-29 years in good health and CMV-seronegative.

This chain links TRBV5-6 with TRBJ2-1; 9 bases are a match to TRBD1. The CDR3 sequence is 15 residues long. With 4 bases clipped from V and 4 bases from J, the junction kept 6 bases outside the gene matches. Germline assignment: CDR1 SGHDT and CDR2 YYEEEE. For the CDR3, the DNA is TGTGCCAGCAGCCAAACGGGACAGGGATACAATGAGCAGTTCTTC. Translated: CASSQTGQGYNEQFF. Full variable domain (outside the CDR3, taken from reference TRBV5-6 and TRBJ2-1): DAGVTQSPTHLIKTRGQQVTLRCSPKSGHDTVSWYQQALGQGPQFIFQYYEEEERQRGNFPDRFSGHQFPNYSSELNVNALLLGDSALYLCASSQTGQGYNEQFFGPGTRLTVL.

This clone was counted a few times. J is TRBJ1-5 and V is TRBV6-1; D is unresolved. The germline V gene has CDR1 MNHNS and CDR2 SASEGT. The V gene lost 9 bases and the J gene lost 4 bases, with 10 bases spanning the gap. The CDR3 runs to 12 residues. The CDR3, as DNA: TGTGCCAGTAAAGACATTAATCAGCCCCAGCATTTT. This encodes CASKDINQPQHF.

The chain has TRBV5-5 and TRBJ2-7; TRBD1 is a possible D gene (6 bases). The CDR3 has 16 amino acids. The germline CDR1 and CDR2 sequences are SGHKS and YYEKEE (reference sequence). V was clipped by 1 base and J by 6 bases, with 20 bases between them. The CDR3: CASSLSGGDRTIEQYV. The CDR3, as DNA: TGTGCCAGCAGCTTGAGCGGCGGTGACAGGACCATCGAGCAGTACGTC.

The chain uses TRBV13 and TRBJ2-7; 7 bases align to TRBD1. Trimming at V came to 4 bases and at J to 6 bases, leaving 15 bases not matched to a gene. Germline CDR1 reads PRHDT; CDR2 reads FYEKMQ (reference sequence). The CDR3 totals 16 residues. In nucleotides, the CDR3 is TGTGCCAGCAGCTCAGAGATGACAGGGAAGTGGAGCGAGCAGTACTTC. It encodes CASSSEMTGKWSEQYF.

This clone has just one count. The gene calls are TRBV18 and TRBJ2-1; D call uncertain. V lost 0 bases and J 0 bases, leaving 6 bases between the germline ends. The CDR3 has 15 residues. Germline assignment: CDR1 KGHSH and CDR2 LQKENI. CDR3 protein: CASSPPLASYNEQFF. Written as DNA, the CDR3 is TGTGCCAGCTCACCACCTTTAGCCTCCTACAATGAGCAGTTCTTC.

DNA of the CDR3: TGTGCCAGCAGCACCCGACAGGGGAGCTCCTATAATTCACCCCTCCACTTT. Encoded protein: CASSTRQGSSYNSPLHF. This chain connects TRBV5-6 to TRBJ1-6, with 8 bases identical to TRBD1. CDR1 SGHDT and CDR2 YYEEEE come from the germline V gene. The trim removed 4 bases at V and 0 bases at J, leaving 6 bases unmatched. The CDR3 loop spans 17 amino acids.

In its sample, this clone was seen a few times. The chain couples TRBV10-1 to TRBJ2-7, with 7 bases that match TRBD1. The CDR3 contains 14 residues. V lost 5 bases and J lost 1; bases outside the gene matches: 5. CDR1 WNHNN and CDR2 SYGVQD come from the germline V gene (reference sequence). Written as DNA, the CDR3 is TGCGCCAGCAGTAGGGACAGTTCATCCTACGAGCAGTACTTC. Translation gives CASSRDSSSYEQYF.

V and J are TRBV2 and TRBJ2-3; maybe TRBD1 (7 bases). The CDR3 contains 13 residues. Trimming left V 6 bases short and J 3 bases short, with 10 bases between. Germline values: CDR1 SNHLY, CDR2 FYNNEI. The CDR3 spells CASREGQTDTQYF. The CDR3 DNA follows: TGTGCCAGCAGGGAGGGACAGACAGATACGCAGTATTTT.

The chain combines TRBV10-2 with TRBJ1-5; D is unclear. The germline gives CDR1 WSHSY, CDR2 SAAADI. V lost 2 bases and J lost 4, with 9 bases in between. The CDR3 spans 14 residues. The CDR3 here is CASSEAISNQPQHF. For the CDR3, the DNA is TGCGCCAGCAGTGAGGCGATAAGTAATCAGCCCCAGCATTTT.

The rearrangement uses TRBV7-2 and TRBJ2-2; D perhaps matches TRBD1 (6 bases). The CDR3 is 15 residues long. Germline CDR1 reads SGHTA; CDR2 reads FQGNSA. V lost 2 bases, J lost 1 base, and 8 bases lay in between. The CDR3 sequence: CASSLKGQNTGELFF. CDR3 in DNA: TGTGCCAGCAGCTTAAAGGGACAGAACACCGGGGAGCTGTTTTTT.

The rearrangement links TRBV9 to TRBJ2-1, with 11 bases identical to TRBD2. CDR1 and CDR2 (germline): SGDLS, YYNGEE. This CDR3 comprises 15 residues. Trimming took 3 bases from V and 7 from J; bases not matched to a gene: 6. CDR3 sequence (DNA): TGTGCCAGCAGCGGACGACTAGCGGGATCAAATGAGCAGTTCTTC. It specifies CASSGRLAGSNEQFF.

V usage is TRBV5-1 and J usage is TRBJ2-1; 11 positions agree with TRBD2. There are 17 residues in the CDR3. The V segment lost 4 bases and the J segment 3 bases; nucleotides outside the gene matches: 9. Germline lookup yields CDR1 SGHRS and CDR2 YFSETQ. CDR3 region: CASSPRTSGGVYNEQFF. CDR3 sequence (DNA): TGCGCCAGCAGCCCCCGAACTAGCGGGGGAGTCTACAATGAGCAGTTCTTC. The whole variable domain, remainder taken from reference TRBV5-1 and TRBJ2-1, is KAGVTQTPRYLIKTRGQQVTLSCSPISGHRSVSWYQQTPGQGLQFLFEYFSETQRNKGNFPGRFSGRQFSNSRSEMNVSTLELGDSALYLCASSPRTSGGVYNEQFFGPGTRLTVL.

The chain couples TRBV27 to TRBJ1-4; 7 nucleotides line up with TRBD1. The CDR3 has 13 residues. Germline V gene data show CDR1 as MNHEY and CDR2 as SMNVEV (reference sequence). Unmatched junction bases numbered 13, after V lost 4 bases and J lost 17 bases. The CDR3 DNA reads TGTGCCAGCAGTTCGGATCTCTCCGGGACAGTATTTTTT. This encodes CASSSDLSGTVFF. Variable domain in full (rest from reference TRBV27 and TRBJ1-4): EAQVTQNPRYLITVTGKKLTVTCSQNMNHEYMSWYRQDPGLGLRQIYYSMNVEVTDKGDVPEGYKVSRKEKRNFPLILESPSPNQTSLYFCASSSDLSGTVFFGSGTQLSVL.

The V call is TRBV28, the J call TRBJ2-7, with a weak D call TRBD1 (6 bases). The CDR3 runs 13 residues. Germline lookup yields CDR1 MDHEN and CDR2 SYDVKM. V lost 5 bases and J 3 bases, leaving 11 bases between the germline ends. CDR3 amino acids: CASSPGQNYEQYV. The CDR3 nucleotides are TGTGCCAGCAGTCCCGGACAGAACTACGAGCAGTACGTC.

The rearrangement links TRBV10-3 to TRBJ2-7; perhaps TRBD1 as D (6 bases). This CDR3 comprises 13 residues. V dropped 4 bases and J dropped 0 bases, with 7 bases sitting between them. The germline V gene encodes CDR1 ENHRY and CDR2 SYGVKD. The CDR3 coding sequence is TGTGCCATCAGTGGGGACAACTCCTACGAGCAGTACTTC. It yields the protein CAISGDNSYEQYF.

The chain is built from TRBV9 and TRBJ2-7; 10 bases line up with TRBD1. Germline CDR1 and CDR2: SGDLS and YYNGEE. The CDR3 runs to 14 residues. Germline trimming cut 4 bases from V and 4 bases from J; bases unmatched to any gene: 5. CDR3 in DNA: TGTGCCAGCAGCACAGGGGGACAGGGGTACGAGCAGTACTTC. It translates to CASSTGGQGYEQYF.

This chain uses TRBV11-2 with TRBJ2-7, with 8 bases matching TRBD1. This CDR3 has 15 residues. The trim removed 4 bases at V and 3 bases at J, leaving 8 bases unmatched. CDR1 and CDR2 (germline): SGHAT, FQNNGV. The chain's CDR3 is CASSSAGGRSYEQYV. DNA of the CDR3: TGTGCCAGCAGCTCCGCAGGGGGCAGGAGCTACGAGCAGTACGTC.

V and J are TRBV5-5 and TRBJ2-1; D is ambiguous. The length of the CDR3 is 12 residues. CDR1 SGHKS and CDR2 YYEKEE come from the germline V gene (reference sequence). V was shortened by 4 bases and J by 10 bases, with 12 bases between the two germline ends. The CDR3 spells CASSPNPREQFF. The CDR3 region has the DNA TGTGCCAGCAGCCCCAACCCCCGGGAGCAGTTCTTC.

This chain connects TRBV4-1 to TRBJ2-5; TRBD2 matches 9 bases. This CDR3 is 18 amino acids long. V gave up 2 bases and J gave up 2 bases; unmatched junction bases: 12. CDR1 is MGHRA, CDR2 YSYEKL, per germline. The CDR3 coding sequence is TGCGCCAGCAGCCAATTCCGCCTGCCTAGCGGGGCTCAAGAGACCCAGTACTTC. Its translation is CASSQFRLPSGAQETQYF.

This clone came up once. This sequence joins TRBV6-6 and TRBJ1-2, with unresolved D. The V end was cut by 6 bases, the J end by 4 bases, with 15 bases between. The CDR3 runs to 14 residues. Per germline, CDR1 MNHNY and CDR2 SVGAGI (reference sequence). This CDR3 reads CASRKGRRSYGYTF. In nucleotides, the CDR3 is TGTGCCAGCAGGAAAGGACGGAGGAGCTATGGCTACACCTTC.

CDR3 coding DNA: TGTGCCAGCAGTTCCCCTGCCCAGGGAACCTACGAGCAGTACGTC. Translated: CASSSPAQGTYEQYV. The rearrangement uses TRBV6-5 and TRBJ2-7; D is possibly TRBD1 (5 bases). The CDR3 spans 15 residues. Germline-derived CDR1 and CDR2 are MNHEY and SVGAGI. V dropped 4 bases and J dropped 2 bases, with 15 bases sitting between them.

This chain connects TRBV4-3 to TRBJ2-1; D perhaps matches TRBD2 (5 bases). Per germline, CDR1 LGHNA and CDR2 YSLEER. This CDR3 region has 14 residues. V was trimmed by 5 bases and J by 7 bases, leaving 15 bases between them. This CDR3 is CASSAKISGNEQFF. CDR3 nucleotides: TGCGCCAGCAGCGCCAAGATATCGGGAAATGAGCAGTTCTTC.